One sample yielded the 22 T cell receptor beta chains listed below, sequenced in a study of shared clonotypes between healthy human individuals. Produced via immunoSEQ multiplex PCR; TCRdb's table is partial and in-frame only. The data contain 2,500,000 or so clones, just under 95% of them singletons. Source material: naive CD4+ T cells from PBMCs. As to subset: CD45RA+ positively selected. The receptors come from a man younger than 35 in good health. Some clones in this sample may be carry-over from other donors' samples.

The chain couples TRBV7-6 to TRBJ2-2; 7 positions match TRBD2. The CDR3 totals 15 residues. V shed 1 base, J shed 2 bases, and the junction held 1 base outside the gene matches. Germline V gives CDR1 SGHVS, CDR2 FNYEAQ. This CDR3 is CASSLGGRNTGELFF. In DNA form, the CDR3 reads TGTGCCAGCAGCTTAGGCGGGAGAAACACCGGGGAGCTGTTTTTT. Full variable domain (rest looked up from reference TRBV7-6 and TRBJ2-2): GAGVSQSPRYKVTKRGQDVALRCDPISGHVSLYWYRQALGQGPEFLTYFNYEAQQDKSGLPNDRFSAERPEGSISTLTIQRTEQRDSAMYRCASSLGGRNTGELFFGEGSRLTVL.

The CDR3 here is CASSFRSGRTYEQYF. The DNA of the CDR3 is TGCGCCAGCAGCTTCCGGAGCGGGAGAACCTACGAGCAGTACTTC. V and J are TRBV5-1 and TRBJ2-7, with 8 bases that match TRBD2. Trimming at V came to 2 bases and at J to 2 bases, leaving 6 bases not matched to a gene. Germline-derived CDR1 and CDR2 are SGHRS and YFSETQ. The CDR3 consists of 15 residues.

The chain combines TRBV5-8 with TRBJ1-5; possibly TRBD1 for D (5 bases). The V end lost 1 base, the J end lost 2 bases, and 13 bases lay between the germline ends. There are 16 residues in the CDR3. Germline V CDR1 and CDR2: SGHTS, YDEGEE. DNA of the CDR3: TGTGCCAGCAGCTTGCATTTCGGGGGGGGCAATCAGCCCCAGCATTTT. This translates into CASSLHFGGGNQPQHF.

Regarding this clone: Other DNA sequences in the same sample also yield this CDR3. The genes are TRBV6-5 and TRBJ1-4; D ambiguous. The V gene lost 6 bases and the J gene lost 1 base, with 3 bases spanning the gap. Germline-derived CDR1 and CDR2 are MNHEY and SVGAGI. The CDR3 length is 12 residues. The CDR3 here is CASRETNEKLFF. The CDR3 region has the DNA TGTGCCAGCAGAGAAACTAATGAAAAACTGTTTTTT.

As to this clone: Other DNA sequences within the sample encode an identical CDR3. The chain joins TRBV5-1 to TRBJ2-7; D perhaps matches TRBD1 (5 bases). The CDR3 contains 14 residues. Germline V lookup: CDR1 SGHRS, CDR2 YFSETQ. V dropped 0 bases and J dropped 4 bases, with 11 bases sitting between them. CDR3 loop: CASSLGQGRYEQYF. Written as DNA, the CDR3 is TGCGCCAGCAGCTTGGGTCAGGGAAGATACGAGCAGTACTTC.

The J gene is TRBJ2-5, the V gene TRBV11-2; 9 bases match TRBD1. The CDR3 sequence is 12 residues long. The germline gives CDR1 SGHAT, CDR2 FQNNGV. V shed 7 bases and J 5 bases; nucleotides not matched to a gene: 2. This chain's CDR3 is CASNRGPETQYF. Here the CDR3 DNA reads TGTGCCAGCAACAGGGGGCCGGAGACCCAGTACTTC.

The chain uses TRBV7-3 and TRBJ2-1; D is unclear. Germline CDR1 reads SGHTA; CDR2 reads FQGTGA. The V and J ends lost 2 bases and 6 bases respectively, with 14 bases between them. The CDR3 is 15 amino acids. CDR3 sequence: CASSLPGPSANEQFF. As DNA, the CDR3 is TGTGCCAGCAGCTTACCCGGGCCTTCGGCCAATGAGCAGTTCTTC.

The chain couples TRBV7-2 to TRBJ2-7; 9 positions agree with TRBD2. With 5 bases clipped from V and 4 bases from J, the junction kept 15 bases outside the gene matches. The length of the CDR3 is 17 residues. Germline V gene lookup returns CDR1 SGHTA and CDR2 FQGNSA. CDR3 sequence (DNA): TGTGCCAGCAGCCAACCCCTGGGAGCTAGCGGGGAGTACGAGCAGTACTTC. Translation: CASSQPLGASGEYEQYF.

This chain links TRBV6-1 with TRBJ1-1, with D possibly TRBD1 on 6 matching bases. Germline CDR1 and CDR2: MNHNS and SASEGT. Trimming took off 5 bases at V and 4 bases at J, with 17 bases between the two ends. The CDR3 loop spans 15 amino acids. The CDR3 bases are TGTGCCAGCAGTCTACAGGGAAACCCCAGCACTGAAGCTTTCTTT. Its translation is CASSLQGNPSTEAFF.

The rearrangement links TRBV5-4 to TRBJ1-5, with D hard to call. V lost 0 bases and J lost 3, with 4 bases in between. In germline, CDR1 is SGHNT, CDR2 YYREEE (reference sequence). The CDR3 length is 13 residues. The CDR3 region has the DNA TGTGCCAGCAGCTTGGACCCCAATCAGCCCCAGCATTTT. Protein product: CASSLDPNQPQHF.

The chain recombines TRBV12-5 with TRBJ2-3, with no clear D. This CDR3 is built from 15 residues. V lost 6 bases, J lost 0 bases, and 13 bases lay in between. The germline gives CDR1 LGHNT, CDR2 FRNRAP. The CDR3 loop is CASGLDGYSTDTQYF. The DNA of the CDR3 is TGTGCTAGTGGGCTAGACGGCTATAGCACAGATACGCAGTATTTT.

The sample holds a few counts of this clone. Different DNA sequences within this sample yield the same CDR3. The chain couples TRBV11-3 to TRBJ1-1; D not certain. CDR1 and CDR2 (germline): SGHNT, YENEEA. This CDR3 is built from 13 residues. V gave up 1 base and J gave up 4 bases, with 7 bases separating them. CDR3 residues: CASSLGVGTEAFF. The DNA of the CDR3 is TGTGCCAGCAGCTTAGGAGTAGGCACTGAAGCTTTCTTT.

This rearrangement joins TRBV19 to TRBJ2-5, with 10 bases fitting TRBD2. The CDR3 is made up of 15 amino acids. The germline V gene has CDR1 LNHDA and CDR2 SQIVND (reference sequence). V was pared by 1 base and J by 5 bases, with 4 bases of the junction left unmatched. For the CDR3, the DNA is TGTGCCAGTAGTATAGCTAGCGGGAGTGTGGAGACCCAGTACTTC. Translation gives CASSIASGSVETQYF.

To note about this clone: Distinct nucleotide sequences in the sample also encode this CDR3. The chain uses TRBV4-1 and TRBJ1-3; D unresolved. Looked up from germline, CDR1 is MGHRA and CDR2 is YSYEKL. The CDR3 consists of 15 residues. Trimming removed 0 bases from V and 1 base from J, with 7 bases in between. The CDR3 loop reads CASSQDPGSGNTIYF. The CDR3 DNA reads as TGCGCCAGCAGCCAAGATCCCGGGTCTGGAAACACCATATATTTT.

The rearrangement joins TRBV5-1 to TRBJ2-3; D is perhaps TRBD2 (6 bases). Germline CDR1 reads SGHRS; CDR2 reads YFSETQ. V was pared by 5 bases and J by 0 bases, with 10 bases between. The CDR3 is made up of 14 amino acids. CDR3 nucleotides: TGCGCCAGCAGATTACTAGCTAGCACAGATACGCAGTATTTT. Its protein is CASRLLASTDTQYF.

V is TRBV5-5 and J is TRBJ2-5; D is unresolved. CDR1 is SGHKS, CDR2 YYEKEE, per germline (reference sequence). CDR3 size: 13 residues. Trimming pared 4 bases from V and 3 bases from J, leaving 10 bases between. The CDR3 is CASSQMGKETQYF. DNA of the CDR3: TGTGCCAGCAGCCAAATGGGGAAAGAGACCCAGTACTTC.

The gene calls are TRBV7-9 and TRBJ2-3, with TRBD2 matching over 7 bases. In germline, CDR1 is SEHNR, CDR2 FQNEAQ (reference sequence). The junction had 6 bases not matched to a gene; V was cut back by 1 base and J by 2 bases. The CDR3 is made up of 16 amino acids. CDR3 in amino acids: CASSLGAAGTTDTQYF. CDR3 sequence (DNA): TGTGCCAGCAGCTTAGGTGCAGCGGGGACCACAGATACGCAGTATTTT.

This rearrangement joins TRBV9 to TRBJ1-2; the D gene is possibly TRBD1 (5 bases). Trimming left V 4 bases short and J 1 base short, with 17 bases between. The CDR3 covers 16 residues. Germline CDR1 reads SGDLS; CDR2 reads YYNGEE. In DNA, the CDR3 is TGTGCCAGCAGCTCAAGCCTGGGGCGGAGTAACTATGGCTACACCTTC. Amino acid sequence: CASSSSLGRSNYGYTF.

This clone was counted a few times. The CDR3 reads CASKIQGDTEAFF. DNA for the CDR3: TGTGCCAGCAAGATACAGGGCGACACTGAAGCTTTCTTT. The rearrangement links TRBV27 to TRBJ1-1, with D maybe TRBD1 (6 bases). The CDR3 is 13 residues long. V was clipped by 7 bases and J by 3 bases, with 12 bases between them. Germline V gene sequence: CDR1 MNHEY, CDR2 SMNVEV (reference sequence).

V usage is TRBV29-1 and J usage is TRBJ2-2, with a weak D call TRBD2 (6 bases). The V and J ends lost 7 bases and 7 bases respectively, with 13 bases between them. The CDR3 has 12 amino acids. Germline loops: CDR1 SQVTM, CDR2 ANQGSEA. CDR3 DNA: TGCAGCGCCGGAGGGGCGGGCGGGGAGCTGTTTTTT. Encoded protein: CSAGGAGGELFF.

The V gene is TRBV4-1, the J gene TRBJ2-3; D not resolved. In germline, CDR1 is MGHRA, CDR2 YSYEKL. The CDR3 is made up of 15 amino acids. Between the trimmed V and J ends, which lost 0 bases and 2 bases, there was a span of 9 bases. The CDR3 sequence: CASSQDPGPTDTQYF. CDR3 sequence (DNA): TGCGCCAGCAGCCAAGACCCGGGCCCCACAGATACGCAGTATTTT.

A remark on this clone: Distinct nucleotide sequences in the sample also encode this CDR3. The chain combines TRBV28 with TRBJ2-3, with TRBD2 matching over 8 bases. J was trimmed by 3 bases and V by 6 bases; bases with no gene match: 5. CDR3 size: 14 residues. CDR1 is MDHEN, CDR2 SYDVKM, per germline. As DNA, the CDR3 is TGTGCCAGCAGCACATTAGCGGGGACAGATACGCAGTATTTT. Translating it yields CASSTLAGTDTQYF.